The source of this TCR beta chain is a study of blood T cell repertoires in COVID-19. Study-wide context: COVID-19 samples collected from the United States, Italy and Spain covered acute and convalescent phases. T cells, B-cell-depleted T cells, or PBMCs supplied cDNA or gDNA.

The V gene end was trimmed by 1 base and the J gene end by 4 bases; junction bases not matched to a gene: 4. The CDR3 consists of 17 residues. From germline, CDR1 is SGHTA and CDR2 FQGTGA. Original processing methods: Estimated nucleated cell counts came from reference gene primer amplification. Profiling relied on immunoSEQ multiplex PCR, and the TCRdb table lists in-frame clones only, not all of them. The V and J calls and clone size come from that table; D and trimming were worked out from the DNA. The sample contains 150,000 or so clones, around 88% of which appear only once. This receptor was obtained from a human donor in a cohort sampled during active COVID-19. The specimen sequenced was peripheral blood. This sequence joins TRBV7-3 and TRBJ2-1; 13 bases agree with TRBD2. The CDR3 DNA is TGTGCCAGCAGCTTAAATGTGGGACTAGCGGGGTACAATGAGCAGTTCTTC. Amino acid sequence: CASSLNVGLAGYNEQFF.